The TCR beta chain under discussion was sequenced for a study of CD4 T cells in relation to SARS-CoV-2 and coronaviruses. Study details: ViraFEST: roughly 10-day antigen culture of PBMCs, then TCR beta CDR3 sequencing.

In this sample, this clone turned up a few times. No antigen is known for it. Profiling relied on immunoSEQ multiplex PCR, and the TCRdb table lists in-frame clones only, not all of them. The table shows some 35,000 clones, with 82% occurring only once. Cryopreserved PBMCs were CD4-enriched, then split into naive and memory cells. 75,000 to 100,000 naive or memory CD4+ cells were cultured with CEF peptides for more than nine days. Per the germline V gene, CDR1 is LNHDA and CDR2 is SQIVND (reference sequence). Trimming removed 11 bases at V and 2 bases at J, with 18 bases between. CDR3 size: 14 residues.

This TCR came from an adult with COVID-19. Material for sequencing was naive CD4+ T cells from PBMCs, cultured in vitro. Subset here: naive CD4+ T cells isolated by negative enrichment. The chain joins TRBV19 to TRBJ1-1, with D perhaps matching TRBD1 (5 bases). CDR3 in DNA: TGTGCCTCCATGTACGCCGGGACTAACACTGAAGCTTTCTTT. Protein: CASMYAGTNTEAFF.